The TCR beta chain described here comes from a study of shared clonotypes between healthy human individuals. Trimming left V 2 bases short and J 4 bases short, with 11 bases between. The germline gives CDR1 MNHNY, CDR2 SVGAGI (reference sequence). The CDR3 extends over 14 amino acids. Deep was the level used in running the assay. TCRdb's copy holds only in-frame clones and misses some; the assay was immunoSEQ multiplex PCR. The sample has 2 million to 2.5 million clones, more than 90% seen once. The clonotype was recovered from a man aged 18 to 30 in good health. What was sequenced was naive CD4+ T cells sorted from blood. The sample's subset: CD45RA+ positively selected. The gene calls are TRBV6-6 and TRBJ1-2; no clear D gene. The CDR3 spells CASSYMTGSYGYTF. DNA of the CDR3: TGTGCCAGCAGTTACATGACGGGGTCCTATGGCTACACCTTC.